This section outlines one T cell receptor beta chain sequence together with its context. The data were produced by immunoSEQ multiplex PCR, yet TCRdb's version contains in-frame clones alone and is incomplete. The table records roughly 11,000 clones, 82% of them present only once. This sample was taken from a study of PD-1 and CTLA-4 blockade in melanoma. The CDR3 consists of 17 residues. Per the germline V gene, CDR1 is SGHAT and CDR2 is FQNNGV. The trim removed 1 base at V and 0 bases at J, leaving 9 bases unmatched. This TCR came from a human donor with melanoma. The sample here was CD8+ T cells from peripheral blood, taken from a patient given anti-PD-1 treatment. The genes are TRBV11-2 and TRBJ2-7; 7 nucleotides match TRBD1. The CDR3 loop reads CASSLGPTGASSYEQYF. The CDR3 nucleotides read TGTGCCAGCAGCTTAGGTCCCACAGGGGCCAGCTCCTACGAGCAGTACTTC.